Below are 19 T cell receptor beta chains sequenced from a single sample in a study of shared clonotypes between healthy human individuals. The repertoire was sequenced with immunoSEQ multiplex PCR; TCRdb's copy has only in-frame clones and lacks some. The table includes roughly 530,000 clones, approximately 95% detected once. Specimen: naive CD4+ T cells sorted from blood. The subset is: CD45RA+ positively selected. Every receptor here comes from a woman younger than 45 in good health.

The chain joins TRBV5-4 to TRBJ2-7, with a possible D match to TRBD1 (5 bases). The CDR3 length is 14 residues. The V gene's germline CDR1 is SGHNT and CDR2 YYREEE (reference sequence). V dropped 4 bases and J dropped 2 bases, with 13 bases sitting between them. For the CDR3, the DNA is TGTGCCAGCAGCCTGGACACCGGGCCCTACGAGCAGTACTTC. This encodes CASSLDTGPYEQYF.

In this sample, this clone turned up once. The genes are TRBV19 and TRBJ2-1; 10 bases are shared with TRBD2. Germline V gene data show CDR1 as LNHDA and CDR2 as SQIVND (reference sequence). Losses at the gene ends were 5 bases for V and 3 bases for J; bases not matched to a gene: 7. This CDR3 has 16 residues. CDR3 residues: CASSPSASGSYNEQFF. In DNA, the CDR3 is TGTGCCAGTAGTCCCAGCGCTAGCGGGAGCTACAATGAGCAGTTCTTC. Together with reference TRBV19 and TRBJ2-1, the CDR3 gives the full variable domain: DGGITQSPKYLFRKEGQNVTLSCEQNLNHDAMYWYRQDPGQGLRLIYYSQIVNDFQKGDIAEGYSVSREKKESFPLTVTSAQKNPTAFYLCASSPSASGSYNEQFFGPGTRLTVL.

The chain joins TRBV5-1 to TRBJ2-2, with a tentative D call TRBD2 (6 bases). The CDR3 loop spans 18 amino acids. The V end was cut by 0 bases, the J end by 3 bases, with 18 bases between. CDR1 is SGHRS, CDR2 YFSETQ, per germline. CDR3 loop: CASSLVSDSAGHTGELFF. DNA of the CDR3: TGCGCCAGCAGCTTGGTTTCGGATTCCGCGGGACACACCGGGGAGCTGTTTTTT.

V gene TRBV14 combines with J gene TRBJ1-1; a possible D gene is TRBD1 (6 bases). The germline V gene encodes CDR1 SGHDN and CDR2 FVKESK. V lost 4 bases and J 11 bases, leaving 17 bases between the germline ends. This CDR3 is built from 13 residues. The CDR3 DNA reads as TGTGCCAGCAGCCTCCGAACAGGGTTGAGTGCTTTCTTT. Translated, it gives CASSLRTGLSAFF.

The V call is TRBV28, the J call TRBJ2-7; TRBD2 matches 8 bases. Germline assignment: CDR1 MDHEN and CDR2 SYDVKM. After removal of 7 bases from V and 0 bases from J, the junction contained 8 bases not matched to a gene. The CDR3 loop spans 15 amino acids. The CDR3: CASTTGGAVSYEQYF. The CDR3 DNA is TGTGCCAGCACCACGGGGGGGGCTGTCTCCTACGAGCAGTACTTC.

The V call is TRBV6-5, the J call TRBJ2-7, with 12 bases lining up with TRBD2. The V gene end was trimmed by 4 bases and the J gene end by 4 bases; junction bases not matched to a gene: 8. Looked up from germline, CDR1 is MNHEY and CDR2 is SVGAGI. The CDR3 is made up of 16 amino acids. The CDR3 sequence is CASSSTTSGSFYEQYF. The DNA of the CDR3 is TGTGCCAGCAGTTCCACGACTAGCGGGAGTTTTTACGAGCAGTACTTC.

This clone has only one observation. CDR3 sequence reads: CASSEALRGAGEKLFF. Here the CDR3 DNA reads TGTGCCAGCAGTGAAGCGCTTCGAGGGGCGGGAGAAAAACTGTTTTTT. This chain links TRBV2 with TRBJ1-4, with D perhaps TRBD1 (5 bases). The CDR3 has 16 residues. The germline V gene has CDR1 SNHLY and CDR2 FYNNEI. With 0 bases removed from V and 8 bases from J, the gap between germline ends came to 16 bases.

Note on this clone: The same CDR3 arises from other DNA sequences in this sample as well. The rearrangement links TRBV5-1 to TRBJ2-1; 13 nucleotides align to TRBD2. Germline lookup yields CDR1 SGHRS and CDR2 YFSETQ. The CDR3 has 15 residues. V shed 2 bases, J shed 6 bases, and the junction held 2 bases outside the gene matches. The CDR3 protein is CASSLGLAGVNEQFF. Here the CDR3 DNA reads TGCGCCAGCAGCTTAGGACTAGCGGGAGTCAATGAGCAGTTCTTC.

The chain joins TRBV27 to TRBJ2-2, with D hard to call. The CDR3 totals 14 residues. Germline CDR1 MNHEY, CDR2 SMNVEV (reference sequence). V lost 3 bases and J lost 5, with 10 bases in between. The CDR3 sequence is CASSLWQSTGELFF. Written as DNA, the CDR3 is TGTGCCAGCAGTTTGTGGCAGTCAACCGGGGAGCTGTTTTTT.

V and J are TRBV5-1 and TRBJ2-2; either TRBD1 or TRBD2 may fit D (5 bases each). The germline gives CDR1 SGHRS, CDR2 YFSETQ. There are 18 residues in the CDR3. Trimming pared 4 bases from V and 0 bases from J, leaving 19 bases between. The CDR3 is CASSPGAKGLSNTGELFF. The CDR3, as DNA: TGCGCCAGCAGCCCCGGGGCAAAGGGCCTGTCGAACACCGGGGAGCTGTTTTTT. The whole variable domain, remainder taken from reference TRBV5-1 and TRBJ2-2, is KAGVTQTPRYLIKTRGQQVTLSCSPISGHRSVSWYQQTPGQGLQFLFEYFSETQRNKGNFPGRFSGRQFSNSRSEMNVSTLELGDSALYLCASSPGAKGLSNTGELFFGEGSRLTVL.

A word on this clone: The junction differs from germline at one of its ends, possibly a read error. The CDR3 sequence: CASTLTSGSYEQYF. CDR3 nucleotides: TGTGCCAGCACCTTAACTAGCGGGAGTTACGAGCAGTACTTC. The chain is built from TRBV7-9 and TRBJ2-7, with 11 nucleotides matching TRBD2. This CDR3 contains 14 residues. Germline V CDR1 and CDR2: SEHNR, FQNEAQ (reference sequence).

The genes are TRBV5-8 and TRBJ2-7, with D perhaps matching TRBD2 (6 bases). Germline values: CDR1 SGHTS, CDR2 YDEGEE. The CDR3 covers 16 residues. V was trimmed by 1 base and J by 3 bases, leaving 17 bases between them. In nucleotides, the CDR3 is TGTGCCAGCAGCTTGCTTTTAGCGACTAGAGACTACGAGCAGTACTTC. It is translated as CASSLLLATRDYEQYF. Full variable domain (outside the CDR3, taken from reference TRBV5-8 and TRBJ2-7): EAGVTQSPTHLIKTRGQQATLRCSPISGHTSVYWYQQALGLGLQFLLWYDEGEERNRGNFPPRFSGRQFPNYSSELNVNALELEDSALYLCASSLLLATRDYEQYFGPGTRLTVT.

V and J are TRBV4-1 and TRBJ2-7, with 8 nucleotides matching TRBD2. Germline CDR1 MGHRA, CDR2 YSYEKL. Trimming at V came to 1 base and at J to 6 bases, leaving 11 bases not matched to a gene. CDR3 size: 16 residues. The CDR3, as DNA: TGCGCCAGCAGCCAAGGGGTTGCTAGCGGGTTTCGCGAGCAGTACTTC. It encodes CASSQGVASGFREQYF.

The chain is built from TRBV28 and TRBJ2-7; TRBD1 matches 7 bases. CDR3 size: 14 residues. The germline V gene encodes CDR1 MDHEN and CDR2 SYDVKM. V was pared by 5 bases and J by 4 bases, with 8 bases of the junction left unmatched. Here the CDR3 reads CASSHGTVKYEQYF. The CDR3, as DNA: TGTGCCAGCAGTCACGGGACAGTAAAGTACGAGCAGTACTTC.

As DNA, the CDR3 is TGTGCCAGCAGTCACCAGACCCGGGATACGCAGTATTTT. Its translation is CASSHQTRDTQYF. The chain combines TRBV6-6 with TRBJ2-3; D is ambiguous. The germline V and J ends were trimmed by 5 bases and 6 bases, with 12 bases remaining between them. CDR1 and CDR2 (germline): MNHNY, SVGAGI (reference sequence). The CDR3 length is 13 residues.

To note about this clone: Compared with germline, one end of the junction differs, possibly owing to a read error. The chain combines TRBV6-1 with TRBJ1-2; D remains unclear. Per germline, CDR1 MNHNS and CDR2 SASEGT. The CDR3 extends over 16 amino acids. The CDR3 region has the DNA TGTGCCAGCAGTGATCAGGATCGTGGGAGAGGAGTGGGCCGCGCCTTC. Translation gives CASSDQDRGRGVGRAF.

DNA of the CDR3: TGTGCCAGCAGCTTGAGGCGCGGTCTCTACAATGAGCAGTTCTTC. It encodes CASSLRRGLYNEQFF. The chain combines TRBV5-4 with TRBJ2-1, with D uncertain. The V and J ends lost 1 base and 3 bases respectively, with 11 bases between them. The CDR3 loop spans 15 amino acids. Germline V gives CDR1 SGHNT, CDR2 YYREEE (reference sequence). The whole variable domain, remainder taken from reference TRBV5-4 and TRBJ2-1, is ETGVTQSPTHLIKTRGQQVTLRCSSQSGHNTVSWYQQALGQGPQFIFQYYREEENGRGNFPPRFSGLQFPNYSSELNVNALELDDSALYLCASSLRRGLYNEQFFGPGTRLTVL.

J is TRBJ2-7 and V is TRBV18; the D gene is possibly TRBD2 (5 bases). Germline lookup yields CDR1 KGHSH and CDR2 LQKENI. This CDR3 has 16 amino acids. The V end was cut by 6 bases, the J end by 4 bases, with 22 bases between. Written as DNA, the CDR3 is TGTGCCAGCTCCTTAGAGGGAACCCGGCGCTCTTACGAGCAGTACTTC. Protein product: CASSLEGTRRSYEQYF.

This chain connects TRBV6-1 to TRBJ2-5; D ambiguous. The V gene lost 6 bases and the J gene lost 5 bases, with 10 bases spanning the gap. Germline V CDR1 and CDR2: MNHNS, SASEGT. CDR3 length: 12 amino acids. The CDR3 DNA is TGTGCCAGCAGGGGGTTGGGTGAGACCCAGTACTTC. Residues: CASRGLGETQYF.